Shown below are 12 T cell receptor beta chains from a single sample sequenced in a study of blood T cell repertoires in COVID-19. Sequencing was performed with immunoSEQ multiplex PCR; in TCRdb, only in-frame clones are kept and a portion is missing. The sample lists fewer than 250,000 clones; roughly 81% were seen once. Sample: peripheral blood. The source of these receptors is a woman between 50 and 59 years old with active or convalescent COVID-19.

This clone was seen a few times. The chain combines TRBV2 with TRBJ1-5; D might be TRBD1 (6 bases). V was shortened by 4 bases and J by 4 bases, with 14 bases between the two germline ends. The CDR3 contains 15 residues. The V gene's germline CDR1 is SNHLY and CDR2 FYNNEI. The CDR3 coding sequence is TGTGCCAGCAGTGCCGAGTTCCAGGGGAATCAGCCCCAGCATTTT. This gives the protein CASSAEFQGNQPQHF.

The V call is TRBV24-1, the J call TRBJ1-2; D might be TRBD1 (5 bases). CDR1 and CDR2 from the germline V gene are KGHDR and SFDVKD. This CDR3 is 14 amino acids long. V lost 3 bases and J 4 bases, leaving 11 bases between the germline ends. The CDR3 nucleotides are TGTGCCACCAGTGATCCACGACAGTTCTATGGCTACACCTTC. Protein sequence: CATSDPRQFYGYTF.

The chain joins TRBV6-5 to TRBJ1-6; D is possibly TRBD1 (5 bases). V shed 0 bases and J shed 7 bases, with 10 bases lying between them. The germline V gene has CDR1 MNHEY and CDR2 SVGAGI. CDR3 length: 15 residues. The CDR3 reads CASSYSPGRNSPLHF. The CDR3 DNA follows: TGTGCCAGCAGTTACTCGCCAGGGAGGAATTCACCCCTCCACTTT.

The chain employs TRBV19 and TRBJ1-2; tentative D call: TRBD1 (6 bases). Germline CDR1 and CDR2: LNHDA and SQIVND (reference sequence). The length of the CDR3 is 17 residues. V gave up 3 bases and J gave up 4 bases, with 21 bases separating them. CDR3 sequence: CASSIDLGTTSTYGYTF. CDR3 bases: TGTGCCAGTAGTATTGATCTGGGGACAACCTCCACCTATGGCTACACCTTC.

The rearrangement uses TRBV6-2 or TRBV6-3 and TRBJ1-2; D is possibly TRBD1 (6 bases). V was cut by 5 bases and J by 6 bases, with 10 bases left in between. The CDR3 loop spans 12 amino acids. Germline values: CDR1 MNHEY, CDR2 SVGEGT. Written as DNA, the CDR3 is TGTGCCAGCAGTAGAGGGGGTAATGGCTACACCTTC. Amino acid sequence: CASSRGGNGYTF.

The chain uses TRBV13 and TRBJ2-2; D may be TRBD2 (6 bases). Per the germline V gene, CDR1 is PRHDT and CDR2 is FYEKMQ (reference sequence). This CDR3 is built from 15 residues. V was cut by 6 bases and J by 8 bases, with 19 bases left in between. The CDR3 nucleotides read TGTGCCAGCAGTTCACCTCACGGAGGGGCGGGGGAGCTGTTTTTT. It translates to CASSSPHGGAGELFF.

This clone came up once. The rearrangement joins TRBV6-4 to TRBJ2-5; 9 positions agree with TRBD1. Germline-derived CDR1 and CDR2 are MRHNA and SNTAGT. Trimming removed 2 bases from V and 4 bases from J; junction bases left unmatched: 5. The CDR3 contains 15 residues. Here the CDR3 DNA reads TGTGCCAGCAGTGACCGGGACAGGGTGGGAGAGACCCAGTACTTC. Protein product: CASSDRDRVGETQYF.

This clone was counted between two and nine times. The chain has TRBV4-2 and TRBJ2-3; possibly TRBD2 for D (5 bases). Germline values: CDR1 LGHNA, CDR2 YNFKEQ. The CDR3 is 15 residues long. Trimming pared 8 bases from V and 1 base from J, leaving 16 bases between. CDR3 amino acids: CASSPGSSGTDTQYF. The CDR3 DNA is TGTGCCAGCTCGCCGGGAAGTAGCGGCACAGATACGCAGTATTTT.

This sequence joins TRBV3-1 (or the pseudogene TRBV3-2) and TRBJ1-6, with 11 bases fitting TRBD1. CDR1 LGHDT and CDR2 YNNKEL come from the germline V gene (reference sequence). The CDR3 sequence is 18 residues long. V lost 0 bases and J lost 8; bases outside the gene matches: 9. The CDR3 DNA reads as TGTGCCAGCAGCCAAGAGGGCCGGACAGGGGGCCTCGATTCACCCCTCCACTTT. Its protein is CASSQEGRTGGLDSPLHF.

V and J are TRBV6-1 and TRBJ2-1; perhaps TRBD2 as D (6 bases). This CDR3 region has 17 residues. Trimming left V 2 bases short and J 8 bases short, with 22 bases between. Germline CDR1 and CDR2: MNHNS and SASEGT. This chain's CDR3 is CASSERRRRAGRDEQFF. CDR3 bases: TGTGCCAGCAGTGAACGCAGGAGGCGAGCGGGTCGCGATGAGCAGTTCTTC.

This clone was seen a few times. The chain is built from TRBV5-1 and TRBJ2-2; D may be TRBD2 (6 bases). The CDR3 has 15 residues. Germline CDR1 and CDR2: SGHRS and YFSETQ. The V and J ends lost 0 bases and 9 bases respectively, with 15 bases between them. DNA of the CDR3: TGCGCCAGCAGCTTGGTTGTAGATGCGGGAAGGGAGCTGTTTTTT. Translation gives CASSLVVDAGRELFF.

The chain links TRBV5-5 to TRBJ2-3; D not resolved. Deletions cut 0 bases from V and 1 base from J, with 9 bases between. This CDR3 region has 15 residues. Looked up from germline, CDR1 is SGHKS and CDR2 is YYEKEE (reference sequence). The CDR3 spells CASSLASLGTDTQYF. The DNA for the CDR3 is TGTGCCAGCAGCTTGGCTAGTTTGGGCACAGATACGCAGTATTTT.